The entry below describes one TCR beta chain. This specimen belongs to a study of shared clonotypes between healthy human individuals. Germline loops: CDR1 SNHLY, CDR2 FYNNEI. The V gene end was trimmed by 8 bases and the J gene end by 2 bases; junction bases not matched to a gene: 5. CDR3 length: 16 residues. Genomic DNA of each subset was evenly split across several immunoSEQ plates. TCRdb's copy holds only in-frame clones and misses some; the assay was immunoSEQ multiplex PCR. The sample records some 380,000 clones, about 97% being singletons. The sample comprised memory CD8+ T cells sorted from blood. Subset here: CD45RO+ cells pooled with CCR7-negative TemRA cells. The TCR originated in a man aged 25-45 years in good health. The genes are TRBV2 and TRBJ2-5; 16 bases map to TRBD2. The CDR3 spells CASGTSGRGWQETQYF. CDR3 nucleotides: TGTGCCAGCGGGACTAGCGGGAGGGGTTGGCAAGAGACCCAGTACTTC. The full variable domain, its missing parts supplied by reference TRBV2 and TRBJ2-5, is EPEVTQTPSHQVTQMGQEVILRCVPISNHLYFYWYRQILGQKVEFLVSFYNNEISEKSEIFDDQFSVERPDGSNFTLKIRSTKLEDSAMYFCASGTSGRGWQETQYFGPGTRLLVL.